These T cell receptor beta chains were read from a single sample in a study of blood T cell repertoires in COVID-19. Sequencing was performed with immunoSEQ multiplex PCR; in TCRdb, only in-frame clones are kept and a portion is missing. The top ten hold 4.9% of the sample, which has roughly 250,000 clones, 82% seen once. Specimen: peripheral blood. All receptors derive from a woman older than 75 with active or convalescent COVID-19. CDR3s include the opening cysteine and the closing phenylalanine or tryptophan. The D gene is left open where the match is weak. Only some rows state a clone size, as once, few, many or a class for expanded clones.

j_gene	v_gene	abundance	d_gene	CDR3nt	CDR3aa
TRBJ1-2	TRBV5-1	NA	NA	TGCGCCAGCAGCTTGGAAGCAACAGCTGGCTACACCTTC	CASSLEATAGYTF
TRBJ2-2	TRBV7-8	NA	NA	TGTGCCAGCAGCAGGAACAAAGGACATAACACCGGGGAGCTGTTTTTT	CASSRNKGHNTGELFF
TRBJ1-2	TRBV11-2	NA	NA	TGTGCCAGCAGCTTAGCAGGGGTGTATGGCTACACCTTC	CASSLAGVYGYTF
TRBJ1-5	TRBV6-5	few	NA	TGTGCCAGCAGACAACTTCGGGGTAGCAATCAGCCCCAGCATTTT	CASRQLRGSNQPQHF
TRBJ2-1	TRBV24-1	NA	TRBD1	TGTGCCACCAATTCGGGACAGATGAATGAGCAGTTCTTC	CATNSGQMNEQFF
TRBJ2-5	TRBV6-5	NA	TRBD2	TGTGCCAGCGAACTAGCGGGGGTGGAGACCCAGTACTTC	CASELAGVETQYF
TRBJ1-1	TRBV3-1/TRBV3-2	NA	TRBD1	TGTGCCAGCAGCCCGGGACAGGGATGGGCCACTGAAGCTTTCTTT	CASSPGQGWATEAFF
TRBJ2-1	TRBV4-2	NA	TRBD2	TGTGCCAGCAGCCAACTCTTTTTGCTAGCGGGAGCCAGCTCCTACAATGAGCAGTTCTTC	CASSQLFLLAGASSYNEQFF
TRBJ2-7	TRBV10-3	NA	TRBD1	TGTGCCATGGGACAGGGCAATGCCTACGAGCAGTACTTC	CAMGQGNAYEQYF
TRBJ2-7	TRBV5-1	NA	NA	TGCGCCAGCAGCTTGCTAGGGGACTACGAGCAGTACTTC	CASSLLGDYEQYF
TRBJ1-1	TRBV6-5	NA	NA	TGTGCCAGCAGACCGGGAACCTCCTATGAAGCTTTCTTT	CASRPGTSYEAFF
TRBJ2-1	TRBV7-2	NA	NA	TGTGCCAGCAGCTTAGACAGGAATGAGCAGTTCTTC	CASSLDRNEQFF
TRBJ1-2	TRBV7-9	NA	NA	TGTGCCAGCAGCTTAGGGGGCAGGGTCGACGGCTACACCTTC	CASSLGGRVDGYTF
TRBJ2-1	TRBV20-1	NA	NA	TGCAGTGCTAGTCCCAGGGTAAATGAGCAGTTCTTC	CSASPRVNEQFF
TRBJ1-6	TRBV30	once	NA	TGTGCCTGGAGCTACAGGCCGGGGGGCAACAATTCACCCCTCCACTTT	CAWSYRPGGNNSPLHF
TRBJ1-2	TRBV5-1	NA	NA	TGCGCCAGCAGCTCGCCTGGAGATGGGGGCGCCTATGGCTACACCTTC	CASSSPGDGGAYGYTF
TRBJ2-1	TRBV5-1	NA	NA	TGCGCCAGCAGCTTGGTTTCAGGGAATTGGAATGAGCAGTTCTTC	CASSLVSGNWNEQFF
TRBJ1-2	TRBV7-8	NA	TRBD1	TGTGCCAGCAGCTCCAGGACAGGGCTGGGCGGCTACACCTTC	CASSSRTGLGGYTF
TRBJ1-2	TRBV12-3/TRBV12-4	NA	NA	TGTGCCAGCAGTTTTATTAAAAACTATGGCTACACCTTC	CASSFIKNYGYTF
TRBJ1-1	TRBV6-6	NA	NA	TGTGCCAGCAGCCCGACCGGGAGATCGAACACTGAAGCTTTCTTT	CASSPTGRSNTEAFF
TRBJ1-1	TRBV7-8	NA	TRBD1	TGTGCCAGCAGCCTAGGGACAGCGAACACTGAAGCTTTCTTT	CASSLGTANTEAFF
TRBJ2-7	TRBV27	NA	TRBD1	TGTGCCAGCAGTCAGCAGGGGGTGGAGGACGAGCAGTACTTC	CASSQQGVEDEQYF
TRBJ2-3	TRBV27	NA	NA	TGTGCCAGCAGTTTCCTAGGTAGCACAGATACGCAGTATTTT	CASSFLGSTDTQYF
TRBJ1-4	TRBV5-1	NA	NA	TGCGCCAGCAGCCAGCAGGGGTCCGCTAATGAAAAACTGTTTTTT	CASSQQGSANEKLFF
TRBJ1-6	TRBV2	NA	NA	TGTGCCAGCAGTGGTGGACAGCTGCGGTCACCCCTCCACTTT	CASSGGQLRSPLHF
TRBJ1-6	TRBV7-9	NA	NA	TGTGCCAGCAGCTTTTCGGGGAGTCTTTATAATTCACCCCTCCACTTT	CASSFSGSLYNSPLHF
TRBJ1-3	TRBV5-4	NA	NA	TGTGCCAGCAGCTGGGAGGAGGGAAGGGGAAACACCATATATTTT	CASSWEEGRGNTIYF
TRBJ2-1	TRBV21-1	NA	NA	TGTGCCAGCAGCAAAGAAGTGCGGCGGGGGACAGGGTCTTCAAGCTCCTACAATGAGCAGTTCTTC	CASSKEVRRGTGSSSSYNEQFF
TRBJ2-7	TRBV5-4	NA	NA	TGTGCCAGCAGCTTGGCTGCGAGGACCTACGAGCAGTACTTC	CASSLAARTYEQYF
TRBJ1-5	TRBV6-5	NA	TRBD1	TGTGCCAGCAGGGGACAGGGGGCGAGCAATCAGCCCCAGCATTTT	CASRGQGASNQPQHF
TRBJ2-1	TRBV6-5	NA	TRBD1	TGTGCCAGCAGTCGGGACAGGGTCAATGAGCAGTTCTTC	CASSRDRVNEQFF
TRBJ1-4	TRBV5-1	NA	NA	TGCGCCAGCAGCTTACAGGGTGCTGCTAATGAAAAACTGTTTTTT	CASSLQGAANEKLFF
TRBJ2-1	TRBV18	NA	TRBD1	TGTGCCAGCTCTACCGGGACAGGTCTCTACAATGAGCAGTTCTTC	CASSTGTGLYNEQFF
TRBJ1-3	TRBV7-8	NA	NA	TGTGCCAGCAGCTTAGTACAGCAGAGCTCTGGAAACACCATATATTTT	CASSLVQQSSGNTIYF
TRBJ1-5	TRBV30	once	NA	TGTGCCTGGAGTGTGAAGGGAGGTCGCAATCAGCCCCAGCATTTT	CAWSVKGGRNQPQHF
TRBJ1-6	TRBV9	NA	NA	TGTGCCAGCAGCGGCCCATCCAGGACGCCGGGATCACCCCTCCACTTT	CASSGPSRTPGSPLHF
TRBJ2-5	TRBV18	NA	NA	TGTGCCAGCTCACCAAACGGGGGGCGCCGGGAGACCCAGTACTTC	CASSPNGGRRETQYF
TRBJ2-7	TRBV18	few	TRBD1	TGTGCCAGCTCACCAGGGACAGACTACGAGCAGTACTTC	CASSPGTDYEQYF
TRBJ2-4	TRBV28	once	NA	TGTGCCAGTAGGGCGCGGGGCGGAAACATTCAGTACTTC	CASRARGGNIQYF
TRBJ2-2	TRBV24-1	NA	TRBD2	TGTGCCACCGCGGGAGGCCCCTCAAGTTCGACCGGGGAGCTGTTTTTT	CATAGGPSSSTGELFF
TRBJ2-2	TRBV28	NA	NA	TGTGCCAGCACCCCAAACAGGGTGACCGGGGAGCTGTTTTTT	CASTPNRVTGELFF
TRBJ1-2	TRBV3-1/TRBV3-2	NA	NA	TGTGCCAGCAGCCAAGTGGGCAGGGGTGGCTACACCTTC	CASSQVGRGGYTF
TRBJ2-2	TRBV24-1	NA	NA	TGTGCCACCAGTGACCCTATATGGGGCAGCTCCCAACGAAACACCGGGGAGCTGTTTTTT	CATSDPIWGSSQRNTGELFF
TRBJ1-1	TRBV19	NA	TRBD1	TGTGCCAGTAGGCTTGACAGGGTGTTCACTGAAGCTTTCTTT	CASRLDRVFTEAFF
TRBJ1-3	TRBV2	NA	NA	TGTGCCAGCAGTCAACTGCCCCCACAGGGCCGAGGAAACACCATATATTTT	CASSQLPPQGRGNTIYF
TRBJ1-5	TRBV6-5	NA	NA	TGTGCCAGCAGAGACTCGGGACAAAATAATCAGCCCCAGCATTTT	CASRDSGQNNQPQHF
TRBJ1-2	TRBV24-1	few	TRBD1	TGTGCCACCAGTGATTCAGGGGGCTCGGGTAGGTGGAACTATGGCTACACCTTC	CATSDSGGSGRWNYGYTF
TRBJ1-1	TRBV10-1	NA	NA	TGCGCCAGTCCTTGTTTTAATAGAGCTGACATGAACACTGAAGCTTTCTTT	CASPCFNRADMNTEAFF
TRBJ2-7	TRBV2	NA	NA	TGTGCCAGCAGTGATTCGGGACTGTCCTACGAGCAGTACTTC	CASSDSGLSYEQYF
TRBJ2-5	TRBV5-1	NA	TRBD1	TGCGCCAGCAGCATAGGACAGGGGAAAGAGACCCAGTACTTC	CASSIGQGKETQYF
TRBJ2-1	TRBV19	NA	NA	TGTGCCAGTAGTTACCACGGACTACCCAATGAGCAGTTCTTC	CASSYHGLPNEQFF
TRBJ2-7	TRBV7-2	NA	NA	TGTGCCAGCAGCCCCTCCGGAGGGGATCCGGGGGAGCAGTACTTC	CASSPSGGDPGEQYF
TRBJ1-5	TRBV28	NA	NA	TGTGCCAGCAGACCCGACCCGGGACAACCAGGATATTTT	CASRPDPGQPGYF
TRBJ2-7	TRBV11-2	NA	TRBD2	TGTGCCAGCAGCTTCGGGACTAGCGGGACGGGGTCCTACGAGCAGTACTTC	CASSFGTSGTGSYEQYF
TRBJ2-7	TRBV10-1	NA	NA	TGCGCCAGCAGTGAGTCGACACCTGCCTACGAGCAGTACTTC	CASSESTPAYEQYF
TRBJ1-6	TRBV10-2	NA	NA	TGCGCCAGCAGTGAGAGTATTACGAGTAATTCACCCCTCCACTTT	CASSESITSNSPLHF
TRBJ2-1	TRBV5-4	NA	TRBD2	TGTGCCAGCAGCTTGTTCCAGGTAGCGGGGGGGCCCTACAATGAGCAGTTCTTC	CASSLFQVAGGPYNEQFF